This T cell receptor beta chain was profiled in a study of shared clonotypes between healthy human individuals. Adults of Caucasian background living in Nashville, Tennessee made up all donors. A CD45RA+ naive subset and a CD45RA-negative memory subset were split from CD4+ cells. This table comes from immunoSEQ multiplex PCR, and its TCRdb copy is limited to in-frame clones, with some not included. The data show more than 2 million clones, 90% to 95% seen once. This CDR3 is 14 amino acids long. V was clipped by 0 bases and J by 7 bases, with 10 bases between them. From germline, CDR1 is SGDLS and CDR2 YYNGEE.

The source is a man in his late teens or twenties in good health. Sequencing was done on a sample of naive CD4+ T cells sorted from blood. Noted subset: CD45RA+ positively selected. The V and J genes are TRBV9 and TRBJ2-2, with unresolved D. DNA for the CDR3: TGTGCCAGCAGCGTAGGTTCGCTTATCGGGGAGCTGTTTTTT. Residues: CASSVGSLIGELFF. The full variable domain, in which reference TRBV9 and TRBJ2-2 provide the parts outside the CDR3, is DSGVTQTPKHLITATGQRVTLRCSPRSGDLSVYWYQQSLDQGLQFLIQYYNGEERAKGNILERFSAQQFPDLHSELNLSSLELGDSALYFCASSVGSLIGELFFGEGSRLTVL.